Presented here are 16 T cell receptor beta chains from one specimen sequenced in a study of CD8+ T cells in alopecia areata listed by TCRdb under 2018. To prepare the library, the immunoSEQ multiplex PCR assay was applied. To provide template for TCR sequencing, every sample had RNA extracted and reverse transcribed into cDNA. As stored in TCRdb, this immuneACCESS dataset retains in-frame rearrangements with V and J assigned. A fraction of the clones does not appear; measured against another copy, unresolved V genes explain less than half of the discrepancy, and the remainder lacks a known reason. The sample data list 150,000 to 200,000 clones, and more than 55% of these were observed just once. 1.3% of the sample belongs to the ten largest clones. The sample's treatment or condition label, decoded: oral pan-JAK inhibitor, 5-10 mg twice daily. The source was CD4+ T cells sorted from blood, collected around week 50, from a patient treated with tofacitinib. These TCRs come from a human donor with alopecia areata.

This chain connects TRBV9 to TRBJ2-7; 7 nucleotides align to TRBD1. The CDR3 runs 15 residues. V lost 3 bases and J lost 0; bases outside the gene matches: 6. From germline, CDR1 is SGDLS and CDR2 YYNGEE. The CDR3 DNA reads as TGTGCCAGCAGCGCATCCGGGACAGCCTCCTACGAGCAGTACTTC. Its protein product is CASSASGTASYEQYF.

The chain joins TRBV11-2 to TRBJ2-7; D remains ambiguous. The CDR3 runs 15 residues. V dropped 1 base and J dropped 2 bases, with 12 bases sitting between them. Germline-derived CDR1 and CDR2 are SGHAT and FQNNGV. The CDR3 region is CASSLGLQLTYEQYF. The CDR3 region has the DNA TGTGCCAGCAGCTTAGGCTTACAGCTTACCTACGAGCAGTACTTC.

The count of this clone is one. The chain recombines TRBV27 with TRBJ2-3; TRBD1 matches at 9 bases. V was clipped by 5 bases and J by 0 bases; unmatched bases: 12. Germline V gives CDR1 MNHEY, CDR2 SMNVEV (reference sequence). The CDR3 covers 18 residues. The CDR3 nucleotides are TGTGCCAGCAGTCCTGGCCCGGGGACAGGGCCTAGCACAGATACGCAGTATTTT. Translating gives CASSPGPGTGPSTDTQYF.

This clone was recorded a few times. The CDR3 sequence is CASSGQETQYF. CDR3 nucleotides: TGCGCCAGCAGCGGCCAAGAGACCCAGTACTTC. The chain links TRBV5-1 to TRBJ2-5; D is uncertain. The germline V gene encodes CDR1 SGHRS and CDR2 YFSETQ. V was cut by 4 bases and J by 1 base, with 2 bases left in between. The CDR3 has 11 amino acids.

The chain recombines TRBV11-2 with TRBJ1-3, with D possibly TRBD1 on 5 matching bases. The germline V and J ends were trimmed by 5 bases and 0 bases, with 8 bases remaining between them. This CDR3 is 14 amino acids long. CDR1 is SGHAT and CDR2 is FQNNGV in the germline V gene. The CDR3 protein is CASSRDSSGNTIYF. Written as DNA, the CDR3 is TGTGCCAGCAGCCGAGACAGCTCTGGAAACACCATATATTTT.

The V call is TRBV2, the J call TRBJ1-6, with D hard to call. Germline CDR1 and CDR2: SNHLY and FYNNEI. V dropped 5 bases and J dropped 6 bases, with 11 bases sitting between them. This CDR3 is 14 amino acids long. The CDR3 region is CASSPGRLNSPLHF. The CDR3 region has the DNA TGTGCCAGCAGTCCGGGGAGGCTTAATTCACCCCTCCACTTT.

The chain recombines TRBV5-6 with TRBJ2-7; maybe TRBD2 (5 bases). The CDR3 length is 14 residues. V was shortened by 1 base and J by 2 bases, with 10 bases between the two germline ends. Germline V gives CDR1 SGHDT, CDR2 YYEEEE. CDR3 sequence reads: CASSLKAGTYEQYF. The CDR3 coding sequence is TGTGCCAGCAGCTTGAAGGCCGGGACCTACGAGCAGTACTTC. Supplemented by reference TRBV5-6 and TRBJ2-7, the full variable domain reads DAGVTQSPTHLIKTRGQQVTLRCSPKSGHDTVSWYQQALGQGPQFIFQYYEEEERQRGNFPDRFSGHQFPNYSSELNVNALLLGDSALYLCASSLKAGTYEQYFGPGTRLTVT.

This clone was recorded a few times. The chain links TRBV30 to TRBJ2-3; D is undetermined. The CDR3 is 15 amino acids. Trimming stripped 3 bases from V and 2 bases from J, with 15 bases between. The germline gives CDR1 GTSNPN, CDR2 SVGIG (reference sequence). CDR3 loop: CAWRHVDRLTDTQYF. DNA for the CDR3: TGTGCCTGGAGGCACGTGGACCGACTCACAGATACGCAGTATTTT.

The chain links TRBV27 to TRBJ1-2; 12 bases fit TRBD1. The trim removed 3 bases at V and 8 bases at J, leaving 10 bases unmatched. This CDR3 contains 16 residues. The V gene's germline CDR1 is MNHEY and CDR2 SMNVEV (reference sequence). For the CDR3, the DNA is TGTGCCAGCAGTTTCAGCCCCGGGACAGGGGGCGTAGGCTACACCTTC. Translating gives CASSFSPGTGGVGYTF.

V and J are TRBV29-1 and TRBJ1-1; TRBD1 is a possible D gene (5 bases). Germline V gene sequence: CDR1 SQVTM, CDR2 ANQGSEA. Trimming pared 7 bases from V and 0 bases from J, leaving 15 bases between. The CDR3 spans 14 residues. The CDR3 nucleotides are TGCAGCGCCTTGGTGGGGCGAATGAACACTGAAGCTTTCTTT. Its protein product is CSALVGRMNTEAFF.

In its sample, this clone was seen once. The chain links TRBV29-1 to TRBJ2-4, with D possibly TRBD1 on 5 matching bases. Trimming took off 3 bases at V and 6 bases at J, with 18 bases between the two ends. The CDR3 spans 15 residues. The V gene's germline CDR1 is SQVTM and CDR2 ANQGSEA. As DNA, the CDR3 is TGCAGCGTTGAGTTACTGGGGCCAGCGAGAAACATTCAGTACTTC. Amino acids: CSVELLGPARNIQYF.

This rearrangement joins TRBV30 to TRBJ1-2, with TRBD1 as a possible D gene (5 bases). Trimming took 0 bases from V and 4 from J, leaving 12 bases between them. Germline CDR1 reads GTSNPN; CDR2 reads SVGIG (reference sequence). This CDR3 region has 14 residues. CDR3 residues: CAWSVRQSSYGYTF. CDR3 bases: TGTGCCTGGAGTGTACGACAGAGTAGCTATGGCTACACCTTC.

This clone was counted many times. The chain carries TRBV7-8 and TRBJ1-1; 9 nucleotides agree with TRBD1. The V segment lost 5 bases and the J segment 2 bases; nucleotides outside the gene matches: 6. Germline CDR1 reads SGHVS; CDR2 reads FQNEAQ. The CDR3 length is 15 residues. The CDR3 nucleotides are TGTGCCAGCAGCGTGGGACAGGGAGTAAACACTGAAGCTTTCTTT. Translating gives CASSVGQGVNTEAFF.

The chain carries TRBV4-3 and TRBJ2-1; D is ambiguous. V was pared by 0 bases and J by 4 bases, with 16 bases between. The length of the CDR3 is 17 residues. Germline assignment: CDR1 LGHNA and CDR2 YSLEER. CDR3 protein: CASSQDGVATPYNEQFF. The DNA for the CDR3 is TGCGCCAGCAGCCAAGATGGAGTGGCCACCCCTTACAATGAGCAGTTCTTC.

The rearrangement joins TRBV7-8 to TRBJ1-4; D not resolved. The CDR3 runs to 15 residues. Trimming pared 7 bases from V and 1 base from J, leaving 13 bases between. CDR1 SGHVS and CDR2 FQNEAQ come from the germline V gene. DNA for the CDR3: TGTGCCAGCAACAGATACCCAAAAACTAATGAAAAACTGTTTTTT. It translates to CASNRYPKTNEKLFF. Variable domain in full (rest from reference TRBV7-8 and TRBJ1-4): GAGVSQSPRYKVAKRGQDVALRCDPISGHVSLFWYQQALGQGPEFLTYFQNEAQLDKSGLPSDRFFAERPEGSVSTLKIQRTQQEDSAVYLCASNRYPKTNEKLFFGSGTQLSVL.

The chain links TRBV29-1 to TRBJ1-1; unclear D gene. The CDR3 is made up of 13 amino acids. Germline lookup yields CDR1 SQVTM and CDR2 ANQGSEA. Trimming took 2 bases from V and 0 from J, leaving 7 bases between them. Here the CDR3 DNA reads TGCAGCGTTGAATCCCTTATGAACACTGAAGCTTTCTTT. Translating gives CSVESLMNTEAFF. The whole variable domain, filled in from reference TRBV29-1 and TRBJ1-1, reads SAVISQKPSRDICQRGTSLTIQCQVDSQVTMMFWYRQQPGQSLTLIATANQGSEATYESGFVIDKFPISRPNLTFSTLTVSNMSPEDSSIYLCSVESLMNTEAFFGQGTRLTVV.